The clone carrying this T cell receptor beta chain is classed as large. What it binds is not known. Reasons for excluding patients were uncontrolled infection, other autoimmune disease, pregnancy or lactation. TCR beta CDR3 regions were amplified from RNA transcripts. TCR CDR3 regions were first amplified by RT-PCR with HTBI primers. From the multiplex PCR reads, TCRdb called clonotypes with MiXCR, one entry per CDR3 protein. The repertoire has 80,000 to 100,000 distinct CDR3 sequences, around 40% of them found once; the top ten carry roughly 10%. The sample belongs to a study of T cells in Graves' hyperthyroidism and ophthalmopathy. Study-level results: Ophthalmopathy, which appeared later, was predicted by the model a median 6.5 months before onset. Appearing also in blood were most of the thyroid clonotypes expanded above 0.001.

Trimming took off 2 bases at V and 5 bases at J, with 6 bases between the two ends. Germline V CDR1 and CDR2: SGHTA, FQGTGA. The CDR3 runs to 12 residues. This receptor was taken from a young woman with Graves' hyperthyroidism. This chain connects TRBV7-3 to TRBJ2-5; unclear D gene. The source material was peripheral blood or thyroid tissue (not recorded which). CDR3 amino acids: CASSLLGETQYF. The CDR3 DNA reads TGTGCCAGCAGCTTATTGGGGGAGACCCAGTACTTC.